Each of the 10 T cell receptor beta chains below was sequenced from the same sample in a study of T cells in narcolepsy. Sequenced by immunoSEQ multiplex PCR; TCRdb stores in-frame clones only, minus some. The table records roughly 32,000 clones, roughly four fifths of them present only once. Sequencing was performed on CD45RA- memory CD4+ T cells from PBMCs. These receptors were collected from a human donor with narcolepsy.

This CDR3 is CASSLEGTGNLFF. The CDR3 DNA reads TGCGCCAGCAGCTTGGAGGGCACGGGAAACTTGTTTTTT. V usage is TRBV5-1 and J usage is TRBJ1-4; no firm D call. This CDR3 is 13 amino acids long. CDR1 and CDR2 from the germline V gene are SGHRS and YFSETQ. V was trimmed by 0 bases and J by 15 bases, leaving 15 bases between them.

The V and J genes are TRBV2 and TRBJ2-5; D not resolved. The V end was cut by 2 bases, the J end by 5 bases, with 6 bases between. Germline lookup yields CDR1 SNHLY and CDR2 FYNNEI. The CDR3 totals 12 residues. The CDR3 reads CASSELRETQYF. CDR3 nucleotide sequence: TGTGCCAGCAGTGAACTGCGGGAGACCCAGTACTTC.

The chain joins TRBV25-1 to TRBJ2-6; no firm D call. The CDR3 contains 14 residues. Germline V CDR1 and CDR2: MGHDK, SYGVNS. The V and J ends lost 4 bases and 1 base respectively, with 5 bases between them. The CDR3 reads CASSVGSGANVLTF. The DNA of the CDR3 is TGTGCCAGCAGTGTAGGGTCTGGGGCCAACGTCCTGACTTTC.

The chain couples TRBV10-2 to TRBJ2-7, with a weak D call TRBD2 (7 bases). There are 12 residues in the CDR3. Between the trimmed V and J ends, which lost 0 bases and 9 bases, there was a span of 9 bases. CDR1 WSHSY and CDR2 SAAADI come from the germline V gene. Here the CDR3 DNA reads TGCGCCAGCAGTGAGTCGGGGGGGGCGCAGTACTTC. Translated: CASSESGGAQYF.

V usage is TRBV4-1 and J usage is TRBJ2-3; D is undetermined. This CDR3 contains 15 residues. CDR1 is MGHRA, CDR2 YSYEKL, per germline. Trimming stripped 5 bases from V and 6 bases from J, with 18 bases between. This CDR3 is CASSDQRAQADTQYF. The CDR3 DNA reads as TGCGCCAGCAGCGACCAAAGGGCCCAAGCGGATACGCAGTATTTT.

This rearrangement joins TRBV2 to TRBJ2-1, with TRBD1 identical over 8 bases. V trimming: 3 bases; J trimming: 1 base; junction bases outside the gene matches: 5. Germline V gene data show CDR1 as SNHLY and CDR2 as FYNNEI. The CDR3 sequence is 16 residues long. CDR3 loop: CASSDIGQGSYNEQFF. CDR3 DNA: TGTGCCAGCAGTGATATCGGACAGGGTTCCTACAATGAGCAGTTCTTC.

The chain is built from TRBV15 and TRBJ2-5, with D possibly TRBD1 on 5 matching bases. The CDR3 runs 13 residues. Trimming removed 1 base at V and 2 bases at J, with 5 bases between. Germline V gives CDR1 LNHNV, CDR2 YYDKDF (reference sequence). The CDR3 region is CATSRGQQETQYF. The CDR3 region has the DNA TGTGCCACCAGCAGAGGACAGCAAGAGACCCAGTACTTC.

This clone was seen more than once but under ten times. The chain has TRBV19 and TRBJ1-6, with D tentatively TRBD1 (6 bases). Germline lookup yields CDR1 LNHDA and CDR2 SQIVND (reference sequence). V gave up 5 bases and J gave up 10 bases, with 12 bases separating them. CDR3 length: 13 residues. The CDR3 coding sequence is TGTGCCAGTAGTGCCGGGGGCGGGTCACCCCTCCACTTT. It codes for CASSAGGGSPLHF.

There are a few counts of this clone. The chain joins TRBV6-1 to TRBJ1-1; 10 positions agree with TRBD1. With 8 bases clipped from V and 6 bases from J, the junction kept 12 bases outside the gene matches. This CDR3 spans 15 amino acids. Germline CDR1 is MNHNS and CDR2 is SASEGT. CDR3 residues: CASPGPGTGDAEAFF. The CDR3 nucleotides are TGTGCCAGCCCTGGCCCCGGGACAGGGGACGCTGAAGCTTTCTTT.

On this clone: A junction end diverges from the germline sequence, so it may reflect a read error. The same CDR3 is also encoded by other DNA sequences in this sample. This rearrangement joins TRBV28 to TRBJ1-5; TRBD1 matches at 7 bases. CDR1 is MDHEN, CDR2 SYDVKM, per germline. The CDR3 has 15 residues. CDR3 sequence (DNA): TGTGCGAGCAGTTCAGGGGGGGTTAGCAATCAGCCCCAGCATTTT. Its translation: CASSSGGVSNQPQHF.